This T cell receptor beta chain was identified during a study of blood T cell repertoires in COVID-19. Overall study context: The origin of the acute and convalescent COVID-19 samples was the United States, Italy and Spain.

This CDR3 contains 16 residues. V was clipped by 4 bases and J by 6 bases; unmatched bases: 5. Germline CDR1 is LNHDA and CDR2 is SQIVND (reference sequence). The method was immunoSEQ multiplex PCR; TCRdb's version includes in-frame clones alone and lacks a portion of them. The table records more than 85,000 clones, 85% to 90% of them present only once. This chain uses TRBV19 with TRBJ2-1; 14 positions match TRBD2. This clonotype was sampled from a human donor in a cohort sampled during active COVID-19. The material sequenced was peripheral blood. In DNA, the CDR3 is TGTGCCAGTAGTACCTCCGGGACTAGCGGGGGCAATGAGCAGTTCTTC. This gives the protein CASSTSGTSGGNEQFF.